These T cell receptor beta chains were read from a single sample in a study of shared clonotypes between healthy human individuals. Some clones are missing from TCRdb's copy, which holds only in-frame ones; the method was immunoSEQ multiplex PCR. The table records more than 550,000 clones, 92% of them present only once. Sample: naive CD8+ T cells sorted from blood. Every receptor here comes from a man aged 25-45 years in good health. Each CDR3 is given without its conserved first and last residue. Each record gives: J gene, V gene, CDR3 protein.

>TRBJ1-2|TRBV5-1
ASRTTSNYGYT
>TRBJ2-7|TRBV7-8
ASTDLQGIGEQY
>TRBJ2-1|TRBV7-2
ASSARPGQSYYNEQF
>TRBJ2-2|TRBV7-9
ASSFSGTSGSGELF
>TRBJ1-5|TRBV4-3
ASSQVTLGPQH
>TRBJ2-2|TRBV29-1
SVVCLTGELF
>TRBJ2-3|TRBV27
ASSWTGGTDTQY
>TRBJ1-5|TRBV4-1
ASSQDPGAGQPQH
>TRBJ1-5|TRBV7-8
ASSLGGGLNQPQH
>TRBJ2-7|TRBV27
ASSLTGNGFYEQY
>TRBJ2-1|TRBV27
ASSSRTGAIAEQF
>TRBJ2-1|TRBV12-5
ASGGQVGQHNEQF
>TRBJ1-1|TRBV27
ASSHGTGGTEAF
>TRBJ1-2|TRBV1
TSSQDNYGYT
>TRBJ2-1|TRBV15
ATSRDLGQGNEQF
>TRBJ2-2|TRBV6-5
ASSLRDSSRAGELF
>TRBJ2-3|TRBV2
ASRTSGSSTDTQY
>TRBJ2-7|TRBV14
ASSHRTGVYEQY
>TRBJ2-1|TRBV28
ASSLRQGAYNEQF
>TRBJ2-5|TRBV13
ASRSGQGQETQY